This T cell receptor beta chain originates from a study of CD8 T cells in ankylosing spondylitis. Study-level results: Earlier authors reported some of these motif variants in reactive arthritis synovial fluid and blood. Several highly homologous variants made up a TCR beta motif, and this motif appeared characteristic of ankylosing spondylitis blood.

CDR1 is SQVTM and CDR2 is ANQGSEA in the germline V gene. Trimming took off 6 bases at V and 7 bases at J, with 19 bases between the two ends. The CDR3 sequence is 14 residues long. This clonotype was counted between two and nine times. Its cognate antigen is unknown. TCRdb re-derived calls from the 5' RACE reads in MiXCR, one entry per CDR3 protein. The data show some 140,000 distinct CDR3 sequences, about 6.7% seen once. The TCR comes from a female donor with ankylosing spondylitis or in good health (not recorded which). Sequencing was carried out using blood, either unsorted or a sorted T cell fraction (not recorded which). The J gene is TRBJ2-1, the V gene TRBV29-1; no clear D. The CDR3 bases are TGCAGCGTATCCTACCTCAGACTGACGAATGAGCAGTTCTTC. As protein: CSVSYLRLTNEQFF.